What follows are 18 T cell receptor beta chains derived from one specimen sequenced in a study of blood T cell repertoires in COVID-19. TCRdb keeps only in-frame clones here, not all; method: immunoSEQ multiplex PCR. The sample has roughly 360,000 clones; about 90% are singletons. The sequencing input was PBMCs or T cells enriched from blood (not recorded which). These receptors were collected from a young man who had recovered from COVID-19.

The table lists this clone with a few counts. The chain combines TRBV6-6 with TRBJ1-1; tentative D call: TRBD1 (6 bases). The germline CDR1 and CDR2 sequences are MNHNY and SVGAGI (reference sequence). V lost 7 bases and J 5 bases, leaving 20 bases between the germline ends. This CDR3 comprises 15 residues. The CDR3 region is CASMAVGSQGTEAFF. In nucleotides, the CDR3 is TGTGCCAGCATGGCAGTGGGTTCCCAGGGGACTGAAGCTTTCTTT.

The gene calls are TRBV7-9 and TRBJ1-1; the D gene is possibly TRBD1 (6 bases). Germline CDR1 SEHNR, CDR2 FQNEAQ (reference sequence). There are 13 residues in the CDR3. Trimming removed 8 bases from V and 1 base from J, with 11 bases in between. The CDR3 DNA sequence: TGTGCCAGCGGAATAGGGGGGAACACTGAAGCTTTCTTT. It is translated as CASGIGGNTEAFF. Supplemented by reference TRBV7-9 and TRBJ1-1, the full variable domain reads DTGVSQNPRHKITKRGQNVTFRCDPISEHNRLYWYRQTLGQGPEFLTYFQNEAQLEKSRLLSDRFSAERPKGSFSTLEIQRTEQGDSAMYLCASGIGGNTEAFFGQGTRLTVV.

The CDR3 DNA reads as TGTGCCAGCAGCTCTCTAAATGGAGGGGAAGCTTTCTTT. Amino acid sequence: CASSSLNGGEAFF. This chain connects TRBV6-5 to TRBJ1-1; D is ambiguous. The V end lost 6 bases, the J end lost 8 bases, and 16 bases lay between the germline ends. Per the germline V gene, CDR1 is MNHEY and CDR2 is SVGAGI. The CDR3 covers 13 residues.

The chain combines TRBV10-3 with TRBJ1-5; D unclear. In germline, CDR1 is ENHRY, CDR2 SYGVKD. This CDR3 has 15 amino acids. Deletions cut 6 bases from V and 0 bases from J, with 12 bases between. Written as DNA, the CDR3 is TGTGCCATCAGCTGGAACGGAGATAGCAATCAGCCCCAGCATTTT. Translating it yields CAISWNGDSNQPQHF.

The genes are TRBV19 and TRBJ2-3, with D tentatively TRBD2 (5 bases). Germline V gives CDR1 LNHDA, CDR2 SQIVND (reference sequence). CDR3 size: 15 residues. Trimming left V 1 base short and J 6 bases short, with 14 bases between. The CDR3 DNA is TGTGCCAGTAGTATAGGAGGGCCCGGTTCCGATACGCAGTATTTT. Translated, it gives CASSIGGPGSDTQYF.

This clone was seen a single time. The V call is TRBV25-1, the J call TRBJ1-4; 9 positions match TRBD1. The germline gives CDR1 MGHDK, CDR2 SYGVNS. V trimming: 5 bases; J trimming: 7 bases; junction bases outside the gene matches: 5. The CDR3 spans 14 residues. The CDR3 DNA reads TGTGCCAGCAGTCGGACAGGGGTCCCTGAAAAACTGTTTTTT. It translates to CASSRTGVPEKLFF.

This clone occurred once. The chain has TRBV6-5 and TRBJ1-6, with D uncertain. The CDR3 length is 15 residues. Trimming removed 5 bases at V and 6 bases at J, with 14 bases between. CDR1 and CDR2 from the germline V gene are MNHEY and SVGAGI. The CDR3 here is CASSPWTRLNSPLHF. CDR3 coding DNA: TGTGCCAGCAGTCCGTGGACTCGCCTTAATTCACCCCTCCACTTT.

The chain has TRBV5-4 and TRBJ1-6; TRBD1 matches at 7 bases. With 4 bases clipped from V and 10 bases from J, the junction kept 5 bases outside the gene matches. The CDR3 is 13 residues long. The germline V gene encodes CDR1 SGHNT and CDR2 YYREEE (reference sequence). CDR3 sequence (DNA): TGTGCCAGCAGCCCAGGGGGTGGCTCACCCCTCCACTTT. Amino acids: CASSPGGGSPLHF.

The genes are TRBV25-1 and TRBJ1-3; D might be TRBD1 (6 bases). Between the trimmed V and J ends, which lost 6 bases and 0 bases, there was a span of 12 bases. The CDR3 extends over 15 amino acids. The V gene's germline CDR1 is MGHDK and CDR2 SYGVNS. The CDR3 DNA sequence: TGTGCCAGCAGCATGGACAGCTACTCTGGAAACACCATATATTTT. It translates to CASSMDSYSGNTIYF.

This clone was detected only a few times. The chain is built from TRBV29-1 and TRBJ2-5; D is unresolved. Germline V gives CDR1 SQVTM, CDR2 ANQGSEA. There are 12 residues in the CDR3. V lost 6 bases and J 1 base, leaving 9 bases between the germline ends. The CDR3: CSVTRFQETQYF. DNA of the CDR3: TGCAGCGTCACGCGGTTCCAAGAGACCCAGTACTTC.

This clone has more than one count but fewer than ten. The rearrangement links TRBV6-1 to TRBJ1-1; the D is unclear. Trimming removed 1 base at V and 3 bases at J, with 9 bases between. CDR3 length: 14 residues. The V gene's germline CDR1 is MNHNS and CDR2 SASEGT. CDR3 bases: TGTGCCAGCAGTGAAGGGGAGGAGGACACTGAAGCTTTCTTT. Its translation is CASSEGEEDTEAFF.

The genes are TRBV7-9 and TRBJ2-7; 9 bases match TRBD1. The CDR3 consists of 16 residues. With V trimmed by 2 bases and J by 2 bases, 7 bases remained unmatched. Germline CDR1 is SEHNR and CDR2 is FQNEAQ (reference sequence). The CDR3 coding sequence is TGTGCCAGCAGCTTAACCTGGGACAGGGATACCTACGAGCAGTACTTC. It translates to CASSLTWDRDTYEQYF.

This chain connects TRBV19 to TRBJ2-7; the match to TRBD1 covers 8 bases. Germline V CDR1 and CDR2: LNHDA, SQIVND (reference sequence). Trimming at V came to 5 bases and at J to 0 bases, leaving 6 bases not matched to a gene. The CDR3 covers 15 residues. The CDR3 loop reads CASSPRDRRSYEQYF. DNA for the CDR3: TGTGCCAGTAGTCCCCGGGACAGGCGCTCCTACGAGCAGTACTTC.

The chain employs TRBV3-1 (or the pseudogene TRBV3-2) and TRBJ2-1; TRBD1 aligns across 7 bases. Germline V gene lookup returns CDR1 LGHDT and CDR2 YNNKEL (reference sequence). This CDR3 contains 15 residues. The V and J ends lost 4 bases and 0 bases, in that order; junction bases with no gene match: 3. The CDR3 region is CASSPGQSSYNEQFF. The CDR3, as DNA: TGTGCCAGCAGCCCGGGACAGAGCTCCTACAATGAGCAGTTCTTC.

In DNA form, the CDR3 reads TGTGCCAGTAGTCGAGAGAGTACTAACTATGGCTACACCTTC. It translates to CASSRESTNYGYTF. This chain links TRBV19 with TRBJ1-2; D is ambiguous. The CDR3 has 14 amino acids. Germline CDR1 reads LNHDA; CDR2 reads SQIVND (reference sequence). The germline V and J ends were trimmed by 5 bases and 0 bases, with 10 bases remaining between them.

V usage is TRBV3-1 (or the pseudogene TRBV3-2) and J usage is TRBJ1-6, with D unresolved. CDR1 is LGHDT, CDR2 YNNKEL, per germline (reference sequence). There are 14 residues in the CDR3. Trimming stripped 0 bases from V and 7 bases from J, with 7 bases between. CDR3 coding DNA: TGTGCCAGCAGCCAAGAGGGCCGAAATTCACCCCTCCACTTT. Its translation is CASSQEGRNSPLHF.

V gene TRBV7-6 combines with J gene TRBJ2-7, with TRBD1 as a possible D gene (5 bases). V gave up 1 base and J gave up 1 base, with 14 bases separating them. CDR3 length: 16 residues. The germline gives CDR1 SGHVS, CDR2 FNYEAQ. The CDR3 DNA is TGTGCCAGCAGCTTAGGGGCAGGGCCTCAATCCTACGAGCAGTACTTC. Residues: CASSLGAGPQSYEQYF.

V is TRBV2 and J is TRBJ1-5; D remains ambiguous. V lost 6 bases to trimming and J lost 1 base, with 4 bases between them. The CDR3 totals 12 residues. Germline assignment: CDR1 SNHLY and CDR2 FYNNEI. The CDR3 sequence is CASSVSNQPQHF. The CDR3 DNA reads TGTGCCAGCAGCGTCAGCAATCAGCCCCAGCATTTT.